This TCR beta chain was retrieved from a study of cytomegalovirus exposure and HLA in healthy donors. With 60 Vbeta and 13 Jbeta primers, the PCR was carried out. Data came from immunoSEQ multiplex PCR; TCRdb stores just in-frame clones and leaves some out. The sample yields around 100,000 clones, over 75% seen once. The CDR3 is made up of 14 amino acids. With V trimmed by 3 bases and J by 7 bases, 4 bases remained unmatched. CDR1 and CDR2 (germline): SQVTM, ANQGSEA. The chain uses TRBV29-1 and TRBJ2-1, with TRBD1 matching 12 bases. This TCR was sampled from a young woman in good health and CMV-seronegative. Material for sequencing was PBMCs. The CDR3: CSVEGQGAGNEQFF. The CDR3, as DNA: TGCAGCGTTGAGGGACAGGGGGCTGGTAATGAGCAGTTCTTC.